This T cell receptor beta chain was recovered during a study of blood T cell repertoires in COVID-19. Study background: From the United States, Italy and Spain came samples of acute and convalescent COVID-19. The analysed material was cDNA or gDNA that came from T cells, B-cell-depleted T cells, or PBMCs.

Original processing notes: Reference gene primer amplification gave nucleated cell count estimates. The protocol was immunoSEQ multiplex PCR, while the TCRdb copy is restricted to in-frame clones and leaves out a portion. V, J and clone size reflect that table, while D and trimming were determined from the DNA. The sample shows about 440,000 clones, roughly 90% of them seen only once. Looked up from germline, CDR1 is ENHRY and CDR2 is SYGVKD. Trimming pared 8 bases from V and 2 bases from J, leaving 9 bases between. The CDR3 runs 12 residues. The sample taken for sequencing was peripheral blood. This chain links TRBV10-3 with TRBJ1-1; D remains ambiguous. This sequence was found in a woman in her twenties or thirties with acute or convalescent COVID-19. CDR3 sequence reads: CAISKQNTEAFF. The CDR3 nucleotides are TGTGCCATCTCGAAACAAAACACTGAAGCTTTCTTT.